This T cell receptor (beta chain) stems from a study of blood T cell repertoires in COVID-19. Whole-study context: Donors in the United States, Italy and Spain gave samples during acute or convalescent COVID-19. PBMCs, B-cell-depleted T cells, or T cells were the source of the cDNA or gDNA that made up the material.

In the authors' workflow: Nucleated cell number was recorded as an estimate derived from reference gene primer amplification. The repertoire was sequenced with immunoSEQ multiplex PCR; TCRdb's copy has only in-frame clones and lacks some. For V, J and clone size, that table is used; D and trimming come from the DNA. The repertoire has about 39,000 clones, 84% of them found once; the top ten carry about 14%. J was trimmed by 2 bases and V by 3 bases; bases with no gene match: 9. There are 16 residues in the CDR3. The germline gives CDR1 SGHRS, CDR2 YFSETQ. The receptor was isolated from a man aged 45-65 years with active or convalescent COVID-19. The material sequenced was peripheral blood. The chain links TRBV5-1 to TRBJ2-5; 8 nucleotides align to TRBD1. The CDR3 sequence: CASSYTQDRAQETQYF. The CDR3 nucleotides read TGCGCCAGCAGCTATACTCAGGACAGGGCACAAGAGACCCAGTACTTC. The variable domain in full, with the rest retrieved from reference TRBV5-1 and TRBJ2-5, is KAGVTQTPRYLIKTRGQQVTLSCSPISGHRSVSWYQQTPGQGLQFLFEYFSETQRNKGNFPGRFSGRQFSNSRSEMNVSTLELGDSALYLCASSYTQDRAQETQYFGPGTRLLVL.